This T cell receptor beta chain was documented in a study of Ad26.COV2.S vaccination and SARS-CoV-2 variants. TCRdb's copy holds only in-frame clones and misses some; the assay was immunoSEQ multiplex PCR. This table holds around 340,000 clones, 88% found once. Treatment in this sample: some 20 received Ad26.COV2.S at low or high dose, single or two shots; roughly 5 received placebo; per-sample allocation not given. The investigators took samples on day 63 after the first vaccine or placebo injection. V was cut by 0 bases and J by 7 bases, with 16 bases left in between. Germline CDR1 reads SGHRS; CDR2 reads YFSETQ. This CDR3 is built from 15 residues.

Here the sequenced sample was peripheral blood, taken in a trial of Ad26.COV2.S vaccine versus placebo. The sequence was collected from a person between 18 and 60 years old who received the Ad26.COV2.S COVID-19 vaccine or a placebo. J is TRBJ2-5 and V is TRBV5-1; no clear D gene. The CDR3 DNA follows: TGCGCCAGCAGCTTGGCCGTGGGGTTCGATGCGACCCAGTACTTC. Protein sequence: CASSLAVGFDATQYF.